A selection of T cell receptor beta chains follows, all from one sample in a study of blood T cell repertoires in COVID-19. Profiling relied on immunoSEQ multiplex PCR, and the TCRdb table lists in-frame clones only, not all of them. Of some 100,000 clones listed, about 80% were seen once; the top ten hold 6% to 7%. The sequenced sample consisted of peripheral blood. These receptors were taken from a woman aged 45-65 years with acute or convalescent COVID-19. The CDR3 runs from the conserved cysteine through the conserved F or W. A D gene is named only where the DNA matches it firmly. Rows give clone size only sometimes, using once, few, many, or a class for an expanded clone.

cdr3_nt,cdr3_aa,cdr3_length,j_call,v_call,clone_size,d_call
TGTGCCAGTGGCAGTTACCGGGACAGGGGGATTGAAAAACTGTTTTTT,CASGSYRDRGIEKLFF,16,TRBJ1-4,TRBV19,-,TRBD1
TGCGCCAGCAGCTTAGGCGGGACGGGAGGTTATGGCTACACCTTC,CASSLGGTGGYGYTF,15,TRBJ1-2,TRBV5-1,once,-
TGTGCCAGCAGCCCCCGTGCGTCCCCGCCGGACTATGGCTACACCTTC,CASSPRASPPDYGYTF,16,TRBJ1-2,TRBV5-8,once,-
TGCGCCAGCAGCCCGCTCGCCTTAAGGGGGGGCTACGAGCAGTACTTC,CASSPLALRGGYEQYF,16,TRBJ2-7,TRBV4-1,-,-
TGTGCCAGCAGTTTTCTGGGGGCATACGAAAAACTGTTTTTT,CASSFLGAYEKLFF,14,TRBJ1-4,TRBV27,-,-
TGTGCCACCAGTGAAATCACACCGACTAACTATGGCTACACCTTC,CATSEITPTNYGYTF,15,TRBJ1-2,TRBV24-1,-,-
TGTGCCAGCATGGGGGACAGGGGCCACGAGCAGTACTTC,CASMGDRGHEQYF,13,TRBJ2-7,TRBV6-5,-,TRBD1
TGTGCCAGCTCGCCGGGGGGGCATAATTCACCCCTCCACTTT,CASSPGGHNSPLHF,14,TRBJ1-6,TRBV18,once,-
TGTGCCAGCTCACCCCTATCCAAGATGAACACTGAAGCTTTCTTT,CASSPLSKMNTEAFF,15,TRBJ1-1,TRBV18,-,-
TGTGCCAGCAGTTCTCGACTAGCGGGGGGGTACGAGCAGTACTTC,CASSSRLAGGYEQYF,15,TRBJ2-7,TRBV6-5,-,TRBD2
TGTGCCACCAGTGATTTACGGACAGGGAGCACAGATACGCAGTATTTT,CATSDLRTGSTDTQYF,16,TRBJ2-3,TRBV24-1,-,TRBD1
TGTGCCAGCAGCCATTCAGGGATAACTAATGAAAAACTGTTTTTT,CASSHSGITNEKLFF,15,TRBJ1-4,TRBV14,-,-
TGTGCCTGGACTAGAACGACAGGGGGATTCGTGACTGAAGCTTTCTTT,CAWTRTTGGFVTEAFF,16,TRBJ1-1,TRBV30,-,TRBD1
TGTGCCAGCAGCCCCGACAGGTTGGGAGCTTTCTTT,CASSPDRLGAFF,12,TRBJ1-1,TRBV7-2,-,-
TGTGCCAGCAGTTATGGACAATGGATGGGCTACACCTTC,CASSYGQWMGYTF,13,TRBJ1-2,TRBV6-5,once,-
TGTGCCAGCAGTGAGACAGGTTACGAGCAGTACTTC,CASSETGYEQYF,12,TRBJ2-7,TRBV2,-,-
TGTGCCGCGCGGGGAGGGTTTTGGGACGAGCAGTACTTC,CAARGGFWDEQYF,13,TRBJ2-7,TRBV30,-,TRBD2
TGTGCCAGCTCACCTTTAATGACAGGGGGGGACACTGAAGCTTTCTTT,CASSPLMTGGDTEAFF,16,TRBJ1-1,TRBV18,-,TRBD1
TGTGCCAGCAGCTTTTTCCAGGAGGGGACCCAGTACTTC,CASSFFQEGTQYF,13,TRBJ2-5,TRBV7-2,-,-
TGTGCCACCAGTGATTCGCGCCGGGACAGGGCCGTTACCGGGGAGCTGTTTTTT,CATSDSRRDRAVTGELFF,18,TRBJ2-2,TRBV24-1,-,TRBD1
TGTGCCAGAAGCTCCCACAGGGTAGGGGTGGGTGGCTACACCTTC,CARSSHRVGVGGYTF,15,TRBJ1-2,TRBV5-3,-,-